The 21 T cell receptor beta chains below come from one sample, sequenced in a study of blood T cell repertoires in COVID-19. The method was immunoSEQ multiplex PCR; TCRdb's version includes in-frame clones alone and lacks a portion of them. The sample includes 150,000 to 200,000 clones, around 90% of them seen just once. The sequenced sample consisted of peripheral blood. Receptors originate from a man aged 60 to 69 with acute or convalescent COVID-19.

J is TRBJ1-4 and V is TRBV3-1 (or the pseudogene TRBV3-2), with 10 bases aligning to TRBD1. J was trimmed by 6 bases and V by 4 bases; bases with no gene match: 5. This CDR3 comprises 15 residues. Germline assignment: CDR1 LGHDT and CDR2 YNNKEL (reference sequence). CDR3 DNA sequence: TGTGCCAGCAGCCGGACCGGGACAGGGGATGAAAAACTGTTTTTT. Translated: CASSRTGTGDEKLFF.

The V and J genes are TRBV6-2 or TRBV6-3 and TRBJ1-5; 8 nucleotides agree with TRBD1. Germline assignment: CDR1 MNHEY and CDR2 SVGEGT. Losses at the gene ends were 6 bases for V and 6 bases for J; bases not matched to a gene: 7. The CDR3 runs 14 residues. The CDR3 protein is CASSRTGTIQPQHF. CDR3 DNA sequence: TGTGCCAGCAGCCGGACAGGGACGATTCAGCCCCAGCATTTT.

The chain carries TRBV18 and TRBJ1-1; 7 bases fit TRBD1. This CDR3 is built from 17 residues. Germline CDR1 is KGHSH and CDR2 is LQKENI. V trimming: 3 bases; J trimming: 1 base; junction bases outside the gene matches: 11. The CDR3 DNA reads as TGTGCCAGCTCACCTGATAACAGGGGAGACGGGAACACTGAAGCTTTCTTT. Amino acids: CASSPDNRGDGNTEAFF.

This clone was seen just once. This sequence joins TRBV6-5 and TRBJ1-1; D ambiguous. Trimming removed 7 bases at V and 5 bases at J, with 17 bases between. Germline lookup yields CDR1 MNHEY and CDR2 SVGAGI. This CDR3 has 14 residues. The CDR3 DNA follows: TGTGCCAGCACCCCGGCCGGTCCGGGGACTGAAGCTTTCTTT. Translation gives CASTPAGPGTEAFF.

This chain connects TRBV10-3 to TRBJ1-1; weak D call: TRBD1 (6 bases). V was trimmed by 3 bases and J by 3 bases, leaving 14 bases between them. Looked up from germline, CDR1 is ENHRY and CDR2 is SYGVKD. CDR3 size: 15 residues. The CDR3 nucleotides read TGTGCCATCAGTGAAAGGGGCAGGGGATACACTGAAGCTTTCTTT. Protein: CAISERGRGYTEAFF.

The chain has TRBV3-1 (or the pseudogene TRBV3-2) and TRBJ1-3; possible D gene TRBD1, 5 bases. Germline lookup yields CDR1 LGHDT and CDR2 YNNKEL (reference sequence). V was clipped by 4 bases and J by 3 bases, with 10 bases between them. The CDR3 is made up of 14 amino acids. DNA of the CDR3: TGTGCCAGCAGCCGCGGGGGTTTTGGAAACACCATATATTTT. As protein: CASSRGGFGNTIYF.

The gene calls are TRBV9 and TRBJ1-1; no clear D. The V end lost 0 bases, the J end lost 1 base, and 7 bases lay between the germline ends. Germline loops: CDR1 SGDLS, CDR2 YYNGEE. The CDR3 length is 14 residues. The CDR3 DNA reads as TGTGCCAGCAGCGTAGGACTTACGAACACTGAAGCTTTCTTT. Encoded protein: CASSVGLTNTEAFF. The variable domain in full, with the rest retrieved from reference TRBV9 and TRBJ1-1, is DSGVTQTPKHLITATGQRVTLRCSPRSGDLSVYWYQQSLDQGLQFLIQYYNGEERAKGNILERFSAQQFPDLHSELNLSSLELGDSALYFCASSVGLTNTEAFFGQGTRLTVV.

The chain uses TRBV14 and TRBJ2-3, with TRBD2 matching over 10 bases. The ends lost 3 bases at V and 10 bases at J; junction bases unmatched: 4. This CDR3 region has 13 residues. Germline values: CDR1 SGHDN, CDR2 FVKESK. CDR3 bases: TGTGCCAGCAGCCACAGCGGGGGGGCTGCGCAGTATTTT. Amino acid sequence: CASSHSGGAAQYF.

This chain joins TRBV12-5 and TRBJ2-2; TRBD2 is a possible D gene (6 bases). V lost 0 bases, J lost 3 bases, and 11 bases lay in between. Germline V gene sequence: CDR1 LGHNT, CDR2 FRNRAP. The CDR3 is made up of 16 amino acids. CDR3 in amino acids: CASGLVLGGYTGELFF. CDR3 in DNA: TGTGCTAGTGGTTTGGTACTCGGAGGGTACACCGGGGAGCTGTTTTTT.

The chain employs TRBV24-1 and TRBJ1-1; 8 bases are shared with TRBD1. The V segment lost 7 bases and the J segment 8 bases; nucleotides outside the gene matches: 2. Germline CDR1 is KGHDR and CDR2 is SFDVKD. The CDR3 is made up of 11 amino acids. The CDR3 is CATSQGAEAFF. The CDR3 DNA is TGTGCCACCAGCCAGGGGGCGGAAGCTTTCTTT.

J is TRBJ1-1 and V is TRBV30; D not certain. The CDR3 length is 13 residues. CDR1 is GTSNPN and CDR2 is SVGIG in the germline V gene (reference sequence). Trimming took 3 bases from V and 4 from J, leaving 12 bases between them. The CDR3 sequence is CAWRNPGSTEAFF. DNA for the CDR3: TGTGCCTGGAGAAATCCGGGGAGCACTGAAGCTTTCTTT.

V and J are TRBV9 and TRBJ2-1, with 8 positions matching TRBD2. The CDR3 is 15 residues long. Unmatched junction bases numbered 1, after V lost 0 bases and J lost 2 bases. CDR1 SGDLS and CDR2 YYNGEE come from the germline V gene. CDR3 in amino acids: CASSVGGGTYNEQFF. The CDR3 region has the DNA TGTGCCAGCAGCGTAGGCGGGGGGACCTACAATGAGCAGTTCTTC.

The chain recombines TRBV6-6 with TRBJ1-5; weak D call: TRBD1 (6 bases). Per the germline V gene, CDR1 is MNHNY and CDR2 is SVGAGI (reference sequence). CDR3 length: 16 amino acids. V was cut by 2 bases and J by 2 bases, with 13 bases left in between. The CDR3 nucleotides read TGTGCCAGCAGTTACGCGGCAGGGGAAGGCAATCAGCCCCAGCATTTT. It is translated as CASSYAAGEGNQPQHF.

This chain connects TRBV6-4 to TRBJ1-1; TRBD1 agrees at 7 bases. The CDR3 totals 14 residues. The V segment lost 6 bases and the J segment 1 base; nucleotides outside the gene matches: 5. CDR1 and CDR2 (germline): MRHNA, SNTAGT. The CDR3 region has the DNA TGTGCCAGCAGGGCCGGGACAGCGAACACTGAAGCTTTCTTT. Amino acids: CASRAGTANTEAFF.

The chain joins TRBV5-5 to TRBJ2-1; D gene unclear. Germline CDR1 and CDR2: SGHKS and YYEKEE (reference sequence). V lost 2 bases to trimming and J lost 8 bases, with 8 bases between them. The CDR3 loop spans 12 amino acids. The CDR3 DNA follows: TGTGCCAGCAGCTTTTGGGCTTATGAGCAGTTCTTC. This sequence encodes CASSFWAYEQFF.

CDR3 coding DNA: TGTGCCAGCAGTGAATCCCGGACAGGAGACACTGAAGCTTTCTTT. Translated, it gives CASSESRTGDTEAFF. The chain couples TRBV25-1 to TRBJ1-1, with 7 bases identical to TRBD1. Germline V gene sequence: CDR1 MGHDK, CDR2 SYGVNS. The CDR3 loop spans 15 amino acids. The V gene end was trimmed by 1 base and the J gene end by 3 bases; junction bases not matched to a gene: 5. Full variable domain (rest looked up from reference TRBV25-1 and TRBJ1-1): EADIYQTPRYLVIGTGKKITLECSQTMGHDKMYWYQQDPGMELHLIHYSYGVNSTEKGDLSSESTVSRIRTEHFPLTLESARPSHTSQYLCASSESRTGDTEAFFGQGTRLTVV.

The J gene is TRBJ2-3, the V gene TRBV2; TRBD2 matches at 11 bases. There are 14 residues in the CDR3. The germline CDR1 and CDR2 sequences are SNHLY and FYNNEI. Unmatched junction bases numbered 5, after V lost 8 bases and J lost 4 bases. The CDR3 region is CASVAGGLADTQYF. In DNA, the CDR3 is TGTGCCAGCGTAGCGGGGGGGCTGGCAGATACGCAGTATTTT.

CDR3 amino acids: CASSGLDTEAFF. CDR3 nucleotide sequence: TGTGCCAGCTCAGGGTTGGACACTGAAGCTTTCTTT. V usage is TRBV9 and J usage is TRBJ1-1; a weak D match, TRBD1 (5 bases). V shed 7 bases and J shed 3 bases, with 10 bases lying between them. Per germline, CDR1 SGDLS and CDR2 YYNGEE. The CDR3 is made up of 12 amino acids.

The J gene is TRBJ1-1, the V gene TRBV4-1, with 8 bases that match TRBD1. Germline values: CDR1 MGHRA, CDR2 YSYEKL. This CDR3 region has 16 residues. J gave up 4 bases and V 1 base, and 8 bases lay outside the gene matches. The CDR3 DNA is TGCGCCAGCAGCCAAGGACAGGGGCGGGAGGGCACTGAAGCTTTCTTT. This sequence encodes CASSQGQGREGTEAFF.

The genes are TRBV7-6 and TRBJ2-5, with 12 bases matching TRBD1. V lost 2 bases and J lost 5; bases outside the gene matches: 6. This CDR3 is built from 16 residues. CDR1 and CDR2 from the germline V gene are SGHVS and FNYEAQ. CDR3 nucleotides: TGTGCCAGCAGCTTATACCCGGGACAGGGGGCGGAGACCCAGTACTTC. The encoded protein is CASSLYPGQGAETQYF.

J is TRBJ1-3 and V is TRBV7-9; 8 positions match TRBD1. The CDR3 has 16 amino acids. CDR1 is SEHNR, CDR2 FQNEAQ, per germline (reference sequence). V shed 5 bases and J 0 bases; nucleotides not matched to a gene: 6. The DNA for the CDR3 is TGTGCCAGCAGCATAGGGACAGGAACCTCTGGAAACACCATATATTTT. Protein: CASSIGTGTSGNTIYF.